The 27 T cell receptor beta chains below were found in one sample sequenced in a study of OX40 agonist ivuxolimab in advanced cancers. TCRdb keeps only in-frame clones here, not all; method: immunoSEQ multiplex PCR. The data contain 55,000 to 70,000 clones, around 88% of them singletons. The source was CD4+ or CD8+ T cells sorted from blood, collected in a trial of the OX40 agonist ivuxolimab. These receptors were obtained from an adult with an advanced solid tumor such as melanoma, head and neck, liver or kidney cancer.

The chain employs TRBV28 and TRBJ1-5, with 7 positions matching TRBD1. CDR1 and CDR2 (germline): MDHEN, SYDVKM. V lost 6 bases and J lost 4; bases outside the gene matches: 6. This CDR3 spans 14 amino acids. Written as DNA, the CDR3 is TGTGCCAGCAGGCCCGGGACAGTTAATCAGCCCCAGCATTTT. Its translation is CASRPGTVNQPQHF.

CDR3 DNA: TGCGCCAGCAGCTTGGGGGCAGGGACAACAGATACGCAGTATTTT. This sequence encodes CASSLGAGTTDTQYF. The V call is TRBV5-1, the J call TRBJ2-3, with a tentative D call TRBD1 (6 bases). Looked up from germline, CDR1 is SGHRS and CDR2 is YFSETQ. This CDR3 has 15 amino acids. Trimming left V 0 bases short and J 3 bases short, with 11 bases between.

The chain is built from TRBV27 and TRBJ1-6, with D tentatively TRBD1 (5 bases). V dropped 7 bases and J dropped 13 bases, with 17 bases sitting between them. CDR3 size: 13 residues. Germline values: CDR1 MNHEY, CDR2 SMNVEV (reference sequence). The CDR3 sequence: CASNRQGAEPLHF. In nucleotides, the CDR3 is TGTGCCAGCAACCGGCAAGGGGCTGAGCCCCTCCACTTT.

The chain uses TRBV28 and TRBJ2-7, with D maybe TRBD1 (6 bases). CDR1 is MDHEN, CDR2 SYDVKM, per germline. The V and J ends lost 6 bases and 6 bases respectively, with 9 bases between them. CDR3 length equals 11 residues. The CDR3 loop reads CASSPRGEQYF. Written as DNA, the CDR3 is TGTGCCAGCAGCCCCAGGGGCGAGCAGTACTTC.

J is TRBJ2-1 and V is TRBV5-1; 13 bases match TRBD2. Germline CDR1 reads SGHRS; CDR2 reads YFSETQ. V dropped 4 bases and J dropped 7; count of bases not matched to a gene: 14. This CDR3 contains 18 residues. CDR3 residues: CASSRRTSGGAVGNEQFF. CDR3 sequence (DNA): TGCGCCAGCAGCCGGCGAACTAGCGGGGGGGCCGTTGGGAATGAGCAGTTCTTC.

The J gene is TRBJ2-1, the V gene TRBV6-6, with 9 bases lining up with TRBD1. The CDR3 is made up of 12 amino acids. The trim removed 7 bases at V and 12 bases at J, leaving 7 bases unmatched. CDR1 is MNHNY, CDR2 SVGAGI, per germline (reference sequence). The CDR3 DNA follows: TGTGCCAGCACCACAGGGGGCGTGGGGCAGTTCTTC. This gives the protein CASTTGGVGQFF.

The chain is built from TRBV9 and TRBJ2-7, with D maybe TRBD2 (7 bases). The CDR3 totals 14 residues. The V end was cut by 0 bases, the J end by 2 bases, with 9 bases between. Germline CDR1 and CDR2: SGDLS and YYNGEE. The CDR3 region has the DNA TGTGCCAGCAGCGTAGCGGGGGGCCCCTACGAGCAGTACTTC. Its protein is CASSVAGGPYEQYF.

The chain is built from TRBV7-8 and TRBJ1-3; 9 bases are a match to TRBD1. The CDR3 consists of 16 residues. V trimming: 6 bases; J trimming: 4 bases; junction bases outside the gene matches: 10. Germline lookup yields CDR1 SGHVS and CDR2 FQNEAQ. The CDR3 loop is CASRFTGTGIGNTIYF. The CDR3 region has the DNA TGTGCCAGCAGATTCACCGGGACAGGGATAGGAAACACCATATATTTT. Full variable domain (remainder filled in from reference TRBV7-8 and TRBJ1-3): GAGVSQSPRYKVAKRGQDVALRCDPISGHVSLFWYQQALGQGPEFLTYFQNEAQLDKSGLPSDRFFAERPEGSVSTLKIQRTQQEDSAVYLCASRFTGTGIGNTIYFGEGSWLTVV.

This chain joins TRBV9 and TRBJ1-3; D not certain. The CDR3 length is 14 residues. The germline V and J ends were trimmed by 4 bases and 4 bases, with 12 bases remaining between them. Germline assignment: CDR1 SGDLS and CDR2 YYNGEE. The CDR3 DNA reads as TGTGCCAGCAGCCCAAGCCCTTTAGGAAACACCATATATTTT. Translated: CASSPSPLGNTIYF.

The J gene is TRBJ1-1, the V gene TRBV7-9; 7 nucleotides line up with TRBD1. CDR1 is SEHNR, CDR2 FQNEAQ, per germline (reference sequence). CDR3 length equals 16 residues. V lost 4 bases, J lost 3 bases, and 11 bases stayed unmatched. CDR3 DNA sequence: TGTGCCAGCAGCTCGTACAGGGGACTCGAAGACACTGAAGCTTTCTTT. Translation: CASSSYRGLEDTEAFF.

CDR3 sequence reads: CASSANQLNSPLHF. CDR3 in DNA: TGTGCCAGCAGCGCCAACCAACTAAATTCACCCCTCCACTTT. The chain carries TRBV7-6 and TRBJ1-6; D is ambiguous. V was pared by 5 bases and J by 7 bases, with 12 bases between. Germline lookup yields CDR1 SGHVS and CDR2 FNYEAQ. The CDR3 loop spans 14 amino acids. Combining the CDR3 with reference TRBV7-6 and TRBJ1-6 gives the whole variable domain GAGVSQSPRYKVTKRGQDVALRCDPISGHVSLYWYRQALGQGPEFLTYFNYEAQQDKSGLPNDRFSAERPEGSISTLTIQRTEQRDSAMYRCASSANQLNSPLHFGNGTRLTVT.

The genes are TRBV28 and TRBJ2-5; TRBD1 matches 9 bases. In germline, CDR1 is MDHEN, CDR2 SYDVKM. The CDR3 contains 15 residues. With V trimmed by 6 bases and J by 5 bases, 10 bases remained unmatched. CDR3 protein: CASSTHSTGGETQYF. The CDR3 DNA is TGTGCCAGCAGCACACACTCGACAGGGGGGGAGACCCAGTACTTC.

The chain employs TRBV6-4 and TRBJ2-5; a weak D match, TRBD2 (6 bases). V lost 4 bases and J 2 bases, leaving 11 bases between the germline ends. This CDR3 has 14 amino acids. CDR1 MRHNA and CDR2 SNTAGT come from the germline V gene. The CDR3 spells CASSVNGGQETQYF. In DNA, the CDR3 is TGTGCCAGCAGTGTAAACGGGGGTCAAGAGACCCAGTACTTC.

This clone was seen a single time. The chain has TRBV7-8 and TRBJ1-1; 11 bases are shared with TRBD1. CDR1 is SGHVS and CDR2 is FQNEAQ in the germline V gene. The CDR3 sequence is 16 residues long. Trimming at V came to 5 bases and at J to 2 bases, leaving 7 bases not matched to a gene. The CDR3 DNA is TGTGCCAGCAGCATCAGGGACAGGGGGGATAACACTGAAGCTTTCTTT. Translated, it gives CASSIRDRGDNTEAFF.

The chain is built from TRBV11-2 and TRBJ2-7; D may be TRBD1 (6 bases). Trimming removed 2 bases from V and 3 bases from J, with 14 bases in between. Germline assignment: CDR1 SGHAT and CDR2 FQNNGV. The CDR3 contains 15 residues. CDR3 DNA sequence: TGTGCCAGCAGCTTAATGGACAGTAAATACTACGAGCAGTACTTC. It encodes CASSLMDSKYYEQYF.

V and J are TRBV11-1 and TRBJ1-1; no reliable D call. The CDR3 sequence is 14 residues long. Trimming took off 5 bases at V and 1 base at J, with 11 bases between the two ends. CDR1 SGHAT and CDR2 FQDESV come from the germline V gene (reference sequence). CDR3 in amino acids: CASSRRGTNTEAFF. The CDR3, as DNA: TGTGCCAGCAGCCGTCGCGGAACGAACACTGAAGCTTTCTTT.

V is TRBV4-1 and J is TRBJ1-5; 8 bases align to TRBD1. CDR1 MGHRA and CDR2 YSYEKL come from the germline V gene. J lost 0 bases, V lost 4 bases, and 5 bases had no gene match. CDR3 length: 16 residues. This CDR3 is CASSPQGANSNQPQHF. CDR3 nucleotides: TGCGCCAGCAGCCCCCAGGGGGCGAATAGCAATCAGCCCCAGCATTTT.

The chain recombines TRBV7-8 with TRBJ1-2; D remains ambiguous. Germline V gene lookup returns CDR1 SGHVS and CDR2 FQNEAQ. This CDR3 region has 16 residues. V shed 1 base and J shed 3 bases, with 15 bases lying between them. This chain's CDR3 is CASSLDPGPVDYGYTF. The CDR3 DNA reads as TGTGCCAGCAGCTTAGATCCAGGCCCCGTTGACTATGGCTACACCTTC.

The chain recombines TRBV5-1 with TRBJ2-5; the D gene is possibly TRBD2 (5 bases). The germline V gene has CDR1 SGHRS and CDR2 YFSETQ. The CDR3 consists of 14 residues. V lost 5 bases, J lost 4 bases, and 15 bases lay in between. The CDR3 is CASSGRVGGETQYF. Here the CDR3 DNA reads TGCGCCAGCAGTGGGCGGGTTGGTGGAGAGACCCAGTACTTC.

This chain uses TRBV5-1 with TRBJ1-3; a weak D match, TRBD1 (6 bases). There are 16 residues in the CDR3. Germline assignment: CDR1 SGHRS and CDR2 YFSETQ. Trimming pared 6 bases from V and 0 bases from J, leaving 16 bases between. CDR3 nucleotide sequence: TGCGCCAGCACCGAACAGGGAACAAGCTCTGGAAACACCATATATTTT. This sequence encodes CASTEQGTSSGNTIYF. Together with reference TRBV5-1 and TRBJ1-3, the CDR3 gives the full variable domain: KAGVTQTPRYLIKTRGQQVTLSCSPISGHRSVSWYQQTPGQGLQFLFEYFSETQRNKGNFPGRFSGRQFSNSRSEMNVSTLELGDSALYLCASTEQGTSSGNTIYFGEGSWLTVV.

The chain couples TRBV28 to TRBJ1-6; D not certain. Germline-derived CDR1 and CDR2 are MDHEN and SYDVKM. Deletions cut 3 bases from V and 10 bases from J, with 19 bases between. The length of the CDR3 is 16 residues. CDR3 DNA: TGTGCCAGCAGTTTGAGGTCAGCAGGTTTAGGATCACCCCTCCACTTT. This translates into CASSLRSAGLGSPLHF.

This chain's CDR3 is CASSLSSGALTF. In DNA form, the CDR3 reads TGTGCCAGCAGCTTAAGTTCGGGGGCGCTCACCTTC. This chain connects TRBV7-9 to TRBJ1-2, with D perhaps matching TRBD1 (6 bases). The length of the CDR3 is 12 residues. CDR1 is SEHNR and CDR2 is FQNEAQ in the germline V gene (reference sequence). Deletions cut 2 bases from V and 13 bases from J, with 14 bases between.

V is TRBV28 and J is TRBJ2-7, with D maybe TRBD2 (5 bases). The CDR3 contains 15 residues. The V end lost 4 bases, the J end lost 0 bases, and 13 bases lay between the germline ends. Germline CDR1 and CDR2: MDHEN and SYDVKM. CDR3 loop: CASSSPSAGSYEQYF. The CDR3 DNA is TGTGCCAGCAGTTCCCCCAGTGCGGGCTCCTACGAGCAGTACTTC.

The chain employs TRBV5-6 and TRBJ1-4, with TRBD1 as a possible D gene (5 bases). V lost 0 bases to trimming and J lost 4 bases, with 10 bases between them. The CDR3 runs to 15 residues. Germline loops: CDR1 SGHDT, CDR2 YYEEEE. The DNA of the CDR3 is TGTGCCAGCAGCTTGGCTGGGACCGATAATGAAAAACTGTTTTTT. This encodes CASSLAGTDNEKLFF.

The rearrangement links TRBV6-1 to TRBJ2-3; D gene uncertain. Deletions cut 3 bases from V and 2 bases from J, with 9 bases between. The germline V gene has CDR1 MNHNS and CDR2 SASEGT. This CDR3 comprises 14 residues. CDR3 sequence: CASSDQGYTDTQYF. The CDR3 DNA reads TGTGCCAGCAGTGACCAAGGGTACACAGATACGCAGTATTTT.

Only a few counts were recorded for this clone. J is TRBJ2-5 and V is TRBV7-9; D uncertain. This CDR3 contains 15 residues. Germline-derived CDR1 and CDR2 are SEHNR and FQNEAQ (reference sequence). Between the trimmed V and J ends, which lost 5 bases and 5 bases, there was a span of 18 bases. The chain's CDR3 is CASSPRLMSEETQYF. The CDR3 bases are TGTGCCAGCAGCCCCCGCTTGATGAGCGAGGAGACCCAGTACTTC.

V is TRBV7-9 and J is TRBJ2-3; 10 bases map to TRBD2. CDR3 length equals 19 residues. Germline CDR1 and CDR2: SEHNR and FQNEAQ (reference sequence). Trimming cost V 2 bases and J 3 bases; bases outside gene matches: 14. Written as DNA, the CDR3 is TGTGCCAGCAGCTTAACTCTAGGAGCGGGGGGGCTTCATACAGATACGCAGTATTTT. It codes for CASSLTLGAGGLHTDTQYF.